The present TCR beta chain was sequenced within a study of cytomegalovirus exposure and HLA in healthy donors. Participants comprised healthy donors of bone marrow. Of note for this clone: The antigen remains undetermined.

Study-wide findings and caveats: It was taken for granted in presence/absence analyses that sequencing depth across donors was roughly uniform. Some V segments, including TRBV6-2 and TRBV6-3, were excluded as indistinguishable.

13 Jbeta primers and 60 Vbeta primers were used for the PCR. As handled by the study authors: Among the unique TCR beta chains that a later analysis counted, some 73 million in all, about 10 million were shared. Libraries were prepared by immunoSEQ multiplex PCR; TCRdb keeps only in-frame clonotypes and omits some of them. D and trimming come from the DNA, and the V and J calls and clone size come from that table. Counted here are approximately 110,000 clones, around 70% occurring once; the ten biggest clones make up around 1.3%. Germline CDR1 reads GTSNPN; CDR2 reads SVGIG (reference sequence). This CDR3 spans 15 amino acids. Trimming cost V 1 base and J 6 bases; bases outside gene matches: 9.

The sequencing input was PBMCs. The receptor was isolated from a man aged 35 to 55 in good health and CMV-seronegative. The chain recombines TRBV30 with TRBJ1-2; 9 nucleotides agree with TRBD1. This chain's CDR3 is CAWSDLIQGAHGYTF. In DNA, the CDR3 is TGTGCCTGGAGTGACCTAATACAGGGGGCACATGGCTACACCTTC. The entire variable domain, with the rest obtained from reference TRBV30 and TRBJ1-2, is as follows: SQTIHQWPATLVQPVGSPLSLECTVEGTSNPNLYWYRQAAGRGLQLLFYSVGIGQISSEVPQNLSASRPQDRQFILSSKKLLLSDSGFYLCAWSDLIQGAHGYTFGSGTRLTVV.